This TCR beta chain was sequenced during a study of control samples from healthy donors and cancer patients. TCRdb's copy holds only in-frame clones and misses some; the assay was immunoSEQ multiplex PCR. The sample has about 92,000 clones; almost 85% are singletons. CDR3 length: 14 residues. Germline V lookup: CDR1 SGHNT, CDR2 YYREEE (reference sequence). The germline V and J ends were trimmed by 5 bases and 3 bases, with 14 bases remaining between them. The rearrangement uses TRBV5-4 and TRBJ1-2, with D perhaps matching TRBD1 (6 bases). The specimen sequenced was blood. The TCR originated in a woman aged 55 to 70 in good health. The CDR3 loop reads CASRTTGADYGYTF. The DNA of the CDR3 is TGTGCCAGCAGGACGACAGGAGCGGACTATGGCTACACCTTC.